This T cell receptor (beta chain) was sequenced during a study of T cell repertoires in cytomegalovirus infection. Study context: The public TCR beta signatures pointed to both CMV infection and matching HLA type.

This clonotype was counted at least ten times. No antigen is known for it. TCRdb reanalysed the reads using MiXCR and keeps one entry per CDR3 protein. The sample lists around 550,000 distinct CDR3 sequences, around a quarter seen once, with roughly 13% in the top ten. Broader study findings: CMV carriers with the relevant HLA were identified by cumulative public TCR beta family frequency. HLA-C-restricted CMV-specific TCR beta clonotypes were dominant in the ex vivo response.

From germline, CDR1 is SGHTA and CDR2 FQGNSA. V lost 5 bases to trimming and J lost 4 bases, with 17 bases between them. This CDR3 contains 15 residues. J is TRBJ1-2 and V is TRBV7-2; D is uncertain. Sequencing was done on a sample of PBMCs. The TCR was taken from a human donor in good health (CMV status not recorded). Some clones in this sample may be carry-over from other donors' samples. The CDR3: CASSNTWWQPYGYTF. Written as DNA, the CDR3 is TGTGCCAGCAGCAACACCTGGTGGCAGCCCTATGGCTACACCTTC.